The entry below gives a single T cell receptor beta chain sequence along with its context. The data were taken from a study of blood T cell repertoires in COVID-19. Study background: COVID-19 samples from acute and convalescent phases originated in the United States, Italy and Spain.

Assay used: immunoSEQ multiplex PCR; TCRdb lists only in-frame clones, some missing. The profile covers about 120,000 clones, with approximately 74% appearing a single time and less than 6.5% taken by the ten largest. CDR1 SGDLS and CDR2 YYNGEE come from the germline V gene. This CDR3 comprises 13 residues. V lost 0 bases and J lost 2, with 5 bases in between. This rearrangement joins TRBV9 to TRBJ1-1; D unclear. The receptor comes from a man between 60 and 75 years old with acute or convalescent COVID-19. The sequencing sample was made of peripheral blood. The CDR3: CASSVAPNTEAFF. The CDR3, as DNA: TGTGCCAGCAGCGTAGCCCCAAACACTGAAGCTTTCTTT.